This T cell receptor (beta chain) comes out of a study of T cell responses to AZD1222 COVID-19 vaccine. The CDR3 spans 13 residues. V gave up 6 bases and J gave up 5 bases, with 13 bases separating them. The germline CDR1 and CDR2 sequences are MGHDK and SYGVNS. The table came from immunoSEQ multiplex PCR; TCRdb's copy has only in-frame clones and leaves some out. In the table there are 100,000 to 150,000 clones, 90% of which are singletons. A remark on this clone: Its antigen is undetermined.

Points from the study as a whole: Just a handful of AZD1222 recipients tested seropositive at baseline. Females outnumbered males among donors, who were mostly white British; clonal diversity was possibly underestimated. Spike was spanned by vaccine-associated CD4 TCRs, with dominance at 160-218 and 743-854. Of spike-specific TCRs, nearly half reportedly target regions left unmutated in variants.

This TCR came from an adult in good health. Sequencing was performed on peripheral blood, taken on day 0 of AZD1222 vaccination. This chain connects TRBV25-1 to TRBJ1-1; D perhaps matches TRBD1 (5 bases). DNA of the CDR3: TGTGCCAGCAGCGTGGTGGGGGGAACTGAAGCTTTCTTT. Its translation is CASSVVGGTEAFF. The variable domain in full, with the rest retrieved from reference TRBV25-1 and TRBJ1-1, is EADIYQTPRYLVIGTGKKITLECSQTMGHDKMYWYQQDPGMELHLIHYSYGVNSTEKGDLSSESTVSRIRTEHFPLTLESARPSHTSQYLCASSVVGGTEAFFGQGTRLTVV.